A single sample gave rise to the 17 T cell receptor beta chains below, sequenced in a study of T-cell memory formation after mild COVID-19. TCRdb passed the 5' RACE reads through MiXCR, listing each CDR3 protein once. The table has 45,000 to 55,000 distinct CDR3 sequences, around 9.7% seen once. The sample was PBMCs or a T cell subset sorted from them (not recorded which). The receptors here all came from an adult woman who had mild COVID-19 (a few samples of this study predate the infection). Cell type and time point are not known.

This clonotype appeared a few times. The V gene is TRBV9, the J gene TRBJ2-1; the match to TRBD1 covers 9 bases. V trimming: 3 bases; J trimming: 7 bases; junction bases outside the gene matches: 8. This CDR3 comprises 15 residues. The germline CDR1 and CDR2 sequences are SGDLS and YYNGEE. In nucleotides, the CDR3 is TGTGCCAGCAGCGCAAGGGACAGGGTATTGAATGAGCAGTTCTTC. Its translation: CASSARDRVLNEQFF.

The sample holds many counts of this clonotype. The chain is built from TRBV20-1 and TRBJ2-3; 7 nucleotides align to TRBD2. Germline trimming cut 8 bases from V and 4 bases from J; bases unmatched to any gene: 6. The CDR3 runs to 12 residues. CDR1 is DFQATT, CDR2 SNEGSKA, per germline (reference sequence). DNA of the CDR3: TGCAGTACGGTCCGGGGGGCAGATACGCAGTATTTT. Translation gives CSTVRGADTQYF.

The gene calls are TRBV18 and TRBJ2-2; D remains ambiguous. With 0 bases removed from V and 2 bases from J, the gap between germline ends came to 4 bases. Germline CDR1 is KGHSH and CDR2 is LQKENI. CDR3 length: 14 amino acids. The CDR3: CASSPPLNTGELFF. The CDR3 DNA is TGTGCCAGCTCACCACCACTTAACACCGGGGAGCTGTTTTTT. The variable domain in full, with the rest retrieved from reference TRBV18 and TRBJ2-2, is NAGVMQNPRHLVRRRGQEARLRCSPMKGHSHVYWYRQLPEEGLKFMVYLQKENIIDESGMPKERFSAEFPKEGPSILRIQQVVRGDSAAYFCASSPPLNTGELFFGEGSRLTVL.

The chain has TRBV3-1 and TRBJ2-1, with a possible D match to TRBD2 (5 bases). CDR1 is LGHDT and CDR2 is YNNKEL in the germline V gene (reference sequence). Between the trimmed V and J ends, which lost 6 bases and 3 bases, there was a span of 12 bases. This CDR3 is 14 amino acids long. CDR3 nucleotides: TGTGCCAGCAGGCAAACGGGGTTCTACAATGAGCAGTTCTTC. Its translation: CASRQTGFYNEQFF.

This clonotype has only a few counts. J is TRBJ1-5 and V is TRBV4-1; D gene unclear. Trimming cost V 0 bases and J 3 bases, with 6 bases left between them. This CDR3 spans 14 amino acids. Germline-derived CDR1 and CDR2 are MGHRA and YSYEKL. The DNA for the CDR3 is TGCGCCAGCAGCCAAGAACCAGTCAATCAGCCCCAGCATTTT. Amino acid sequence: CASSQEPVNQPQHF.

This clonotype has ten or more counts. The V call is TRBV19, the J call TRBJ2-1; possible D gene TRBD2, 6 bases. This CDR3 region has 19 residues. V was pared by 1 base and J by 6 bases, with 25 bases between. Germline CDR1 and CDR2: LNHDA and SQIVND (reference sequence). The CDR3 DNA reads as TGTGCCAGTAGTATAGCCAAGGGTTCGGGAGACCATCGGTCCAATGAGCAGTTCTTC. Translated, it gives CASSIAKGSGDHRSNEQFF.

This clonotype appeared a few times. J is TRBJ2-1 and V is TRBV30; 8 positions match TRBD2. The CDR3 totals 13 residues. The trim removed 5 bases at V and 8 bases at J, leaving 8 bases unmatched. Per the germline V gene, CDR1 is GTSNPN and CDR2 is SVGIG (reference sequence). The CDR3 sequence is CAWQTGGPYEQFF. In DNA, the CDR3 is TGTGCCTGGCAAACGGGAGGGCCCTATGAGCAGTTCTTC.

This rearrangement joins TRBV9 to TRBJ2-3, with D possibly matching TRBD2 (5 bases). V gave up 4 bases and J gave up 3 bases, with 12 bases separating them. This CDR3 is 14 amino acids long. The germline V gene has CDR1 SGDLS and CDR2 YYNGEE. The chain's CDR3 is CASSPGLGTDTQYF. CDR3 nucleotides: TGTGCCAGCAGCCCCGGACTGGGGACAGATACGCAGTATTTT. The complete variable domain, with remaining parts taken from reference TRBV9 and TRBJ2-3, reads DSGVTQTPKHLITATGQRVTLRCSPRSGDLSVYWYQQSLDQGLQFLIQYYNGEERAKGNILERFSAQQFPDLHSELNLSSLELGDSALYFCASSPGLGTDTQYFGPGTRLTVL.

In its sample, this clonotype was seen many times. The chain couples TRBV20-1 to TRBJ2-2; 9 bases fit TRBD1. J was trimmed by 2 bases and V by 4 bases; bases with no gene match: 2. This CDR3 spans 14 amino acids. The germline gives CDR1 DFQATT, CDR2 SNEGSKA (reference sequence). The chain's CDR3 is CSAKQGANTGELFF. In DNA, the CDR3 is TGCAGTGCTAAACAGGGGGCTAACACCGGGGAGCTGTTTTTT.

This clonotype was picked up many times. V is TRBV6-1 and J is TRBJ2-5; 9 bases are shared with TRBD2. Per the germline V gene, CDR1 is MNHNS and CDR2 is SASEGT. The length of the CDR3 is 13 residues. CDR3 nucleotides: TGTATGTGCGGGGGGGCCGGAGGAGAGACCCAGTACTTC. Residues: CMCGGAGGETQYF.

This clonotype was seen only a few times. The gene calls are TRBV12-3 or TRBV12-4 and TRBJ1-2; a weak D match, TRBD1 (5 bases). Trimming removed 7 bases from V and 10 bases from J, with 19 bases in between. The CDR3 is made up of 13 amino acids. The CDR3 protein is CASIARGRKDYTF. In DNA form, the CDR3 reads TGTGCCAGCATTGCACGGGGGAGAAAGGACTACACCTTC.

This clonotype has ten or more counts. V is TRBV7-9 and J is TRBJ2-7, with TRBD2 matching 7 bases. The CDR3 runs 16 residues. The germline V gene has CDR1 SEHNR and CDR2 FQNEAQ (reference sequence). After removal of 0 bases from V and 3 bases from J, the junction contained 8 bases not matched to a gene. The CDR3 DNA is TGTGCCAGCAGCTTAGCGAAAGCGGGGCCCCTCTACGAGCAGTACTTC. Amino acids: CASSLAKAGPLYEQYF.

This clonotype was seen many times. V gene TRBV3-1 combines with J gene TRBJ2-7; D may be TRBD1 (5 bases). Trimming removed 3 bases from V and 1 base from J, with 13 bases in between. CDR3 length: 15 amino acids. The V gene's germline CDR1 is LGHDT and CDR2 YNNKEL (reference sequence). The chain's CDR3 is CASSHPQGRSYEQYF. Here the CDR3 DNA reads TGTGCCAGCAGCCACCCCCAGGGTAGGTCCTACGAGCAGTACTTC.

The V call is TRBV25-1, the J call TRBJ2-7; TRBD1 aligns across 8 bases. The CDR3 runs to 16 residues. CDR1 MGHDK and CDR2 SYGVNS come from the germline V gene. Losses at the gene ends were 4 bases for V and 2 bases for J; bases not matched to a gene: 10. CDR3 DNA sequence: TGTGCCAGCAGTGGGGTTCGGGACAGGAGACCCTACGAGCAGTACTTC. As protein: CASSGVRDRRPYEQYF.

This clonotype rates as medium-sized (0.01 to 0.1%). The chain combines TRBV7-8 with TRBJ1-3; weak D call: TRBD1 (6 bases). V dropped 0 bases and J dropped 2 bases, with 8 bases sitting between them. Germline V gives CDR1 SGHVS, CDR2 FQNEAQ. The CDR3 covers 15 residues. CDR3: CASSLAGGTGNTIYF. The CDR3 nucleotides are TGTGCCAGCAGCTTAGCAGGGGGAACTGGAAACACCATATATTTT.

This clonotype was seen ten or more times. V and J are TRBV29-1 and TRBJ2-7; 8 nucleotides match TRBD2. The CDR3 is 12 residues long. J lost 6 bases, V lost 4 bases, and 5 bases had no gene match. Per the germline V gene, CDR1 is SQVTM and CDR2 is ANQGSEA. This CDR3 reads CSVASGSSEQYF. The CDR3 bases are TGCAGCGTTGCCAGCGGGAGTAGCGAGCAGTACTTC.

This clonotype was seen at least ten times. V usage is TRBV12-3 or TRBV12-4 and J usage is TRBJ2-7; D is perhaps TRBD2 (6 bases). V lost 4 bases, J lost 8 bases, and 15 bases lay in between. The CDR3 length is 13 residues. For the CDR3, the DNA is TGTGCCAGCAGTTATGGCAGGGAGGTGCAGCAGTACTTC. Translated, it gives CASSYGREVQQYF.